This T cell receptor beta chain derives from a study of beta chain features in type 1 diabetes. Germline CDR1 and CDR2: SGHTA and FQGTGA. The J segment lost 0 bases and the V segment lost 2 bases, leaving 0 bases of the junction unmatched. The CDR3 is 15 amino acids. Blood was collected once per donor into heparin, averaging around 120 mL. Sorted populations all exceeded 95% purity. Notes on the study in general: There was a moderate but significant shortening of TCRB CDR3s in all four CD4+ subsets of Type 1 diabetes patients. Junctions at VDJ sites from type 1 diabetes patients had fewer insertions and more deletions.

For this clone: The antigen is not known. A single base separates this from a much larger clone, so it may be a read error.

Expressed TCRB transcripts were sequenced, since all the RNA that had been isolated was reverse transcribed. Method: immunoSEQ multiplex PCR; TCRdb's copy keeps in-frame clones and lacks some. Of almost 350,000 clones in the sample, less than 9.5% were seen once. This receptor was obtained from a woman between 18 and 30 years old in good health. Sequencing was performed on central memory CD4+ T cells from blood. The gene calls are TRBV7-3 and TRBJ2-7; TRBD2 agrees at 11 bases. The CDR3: CASSLGTSGSYEQYF. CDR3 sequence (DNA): TGTGCCAGCAGCTTAGGGACTAGCGGCTCCTACGAGCAGTACTTC.